A single sample gave rise to the 5 T cell receptor beta chains below, sequenced in a study of CD8 T cells in ankylosing spondylitis. Study observations and caveats: Roughly eight highly homologous variants made up a TCR beta motif, and this motif appeared characteristic of ankylosing spondylitis blood.

TCRdb itself ran the 5' RACE reads through MiXCR, one entry per CDR3 protein. This sample has some 220,000 distinct CDR3 sequences; just under 7.5% occur once, and the top ten carry 14%. Antigens for these TCRs are unknown. Sequenced sample: blood, either unsorted or a sorted T cell fraction (not recorded which). All receptors come from a male donor with ankylosing spondylitis.

This clonotype has a count of ten or more. This chain connects TRBV7-2 to TRBJ2-7, with TRBD2 as a possible D gene (6 bases). Trimming cost V 8 bases and J 2 bases, with 19 bases left between them. This CDR3 contains 15 residues. Per the germline V gene, CDR1 is SGHTA and CDR2 is FQGNSA. This CDR3 is CASHYLGGAPYEQYF. The CDR3 region has the DNA TGTGCCAGCCACTACCTAGGCGGGGCACCCTACGAGCAGTACTTC.

This clonotype was seen many times. The V gene is TRBV24-1, the J gene TRBJ2-3; 11 nucleotides match TRBD1. Germline V gene data show CDR1 as KGHDR and CDR2 as SFDVKD. The J segment lost 1 base and the V segment lost 4 bases, leaving 3 bases of the junction unmatched. The CDR3 totals 16 residues. The CDR3 protein is CATSDRTGGRTDTQYF. The CDR3 bases are TGTGCCACCAGTGACCGGACAGGGGGCCGCACAGATACGCAGTATTTT.

This clonotype was recorded many times. This chain connects TRBV27 to TRBJ2-7; 8 bases map to TRBD1. V gave up 6 bases and J gave up 2 bases; unmatched junction bases: 3. Germline values: CDR1 MNHEY, CDR2 SMNVEV (reference sequence). CDR3 length equals 13 residues. The CDR3 coding sequence is TGTGCCAGCAGCGACAGGGGTACCTACGAGCAGTACTTC. Translating gives CASSDRGTYEQYF.

This clonotype was detected ten times or more. V and J are TRBV20-1 and TRBJ2-7; D is undetermined. V lost 3 bases and J lost 0, with 15 bases in between. The CDR3 consists of 15 residues. Germline V gene data show CDR1 as DFQATT and CDR2 as SNEGSKA (reference sequence). The CDR3 nucleotides are TGCAGTGCTAGGGTCAAGTTACCAGCCTCCTACGAGCAGTACTTC. Amino acid sequence: CSARVKLPASYEQYF.

This clonotype was seen a few times. The V gene is TRBV18, the J gene TRBJ1-4; D not resolved. The germline V gene encodes CDR1 KGHSH and CDR2 LQKENI. V was cut by 3 bases and J by 0 bases, with 14 bases left in between. The CDR3 is 17 amino acids. The CDR3 here is CASSPNRPSATNEKLFF. The CDR3 nucleotides are TGTGCCAGCTCACCGAACAGACCGAGTGCAACTAATGAAAAACTGTTTTTT.